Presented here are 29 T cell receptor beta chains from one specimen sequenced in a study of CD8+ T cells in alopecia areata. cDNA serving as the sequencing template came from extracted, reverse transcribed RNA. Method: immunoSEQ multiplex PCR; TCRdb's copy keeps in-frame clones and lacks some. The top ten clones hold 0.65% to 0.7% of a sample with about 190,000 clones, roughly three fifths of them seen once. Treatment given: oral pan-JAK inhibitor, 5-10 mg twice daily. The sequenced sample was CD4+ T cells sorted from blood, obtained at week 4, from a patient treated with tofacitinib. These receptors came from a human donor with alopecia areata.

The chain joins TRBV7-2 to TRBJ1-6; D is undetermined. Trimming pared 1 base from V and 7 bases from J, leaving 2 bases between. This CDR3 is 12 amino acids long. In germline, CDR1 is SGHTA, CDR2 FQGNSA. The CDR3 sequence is CASSLGNSPLHF. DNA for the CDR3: TGTGCCAGCAGCTTAGGCAATTCACCCCTCCACTTT.

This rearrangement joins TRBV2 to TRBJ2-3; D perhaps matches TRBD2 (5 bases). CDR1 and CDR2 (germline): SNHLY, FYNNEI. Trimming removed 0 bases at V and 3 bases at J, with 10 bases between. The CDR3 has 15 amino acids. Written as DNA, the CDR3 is TGTGCCAGCAGTGAAGCGGGAGCTAGGACAGATACGCAGTATTTT. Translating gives CASSEAGARTDTQYF.

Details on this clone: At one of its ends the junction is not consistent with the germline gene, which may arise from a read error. The CDR3 region has the DNA TGCAGCGCTGAAACTAGTGGTGGGGCCCCGTACTTC. It yields the protein CSAETSGGAPYF. The rearrangement links TRBV29-1 to TRBJ2-7; D could derive from TRBD1 or TRBD2 (5 bases each). Germline CDR1 reads SQVTM; CDR2 reads ANQGSEA. CDR3 length: 12 residues.

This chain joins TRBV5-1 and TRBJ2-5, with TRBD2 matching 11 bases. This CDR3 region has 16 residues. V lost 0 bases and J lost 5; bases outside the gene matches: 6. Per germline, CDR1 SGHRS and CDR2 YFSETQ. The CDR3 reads CASSLGLAGSGETQYF. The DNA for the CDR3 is TGCGCCAGCAGCTTGGGACTAGCGGGATCGGGTGAGACCCAGTACTTC.

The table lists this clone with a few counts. The DNA for the CDR3 is TGTGCCACCACTCGGACTCTAGCGGGAGCCAGGTTCTTC. Its protein product is CATTRTLAGARFF. The rearrangement joins TRBV15 to TRBJ2-1; 10 bases align to TRBD2. V shed 7 bases and J 15 bases; nucleotides not matched to a gene: 12. Germline V gives CDR1 LNHNV, CDR2 YYDKDF (reference sequence). This CDR3 has 13 amino acids.

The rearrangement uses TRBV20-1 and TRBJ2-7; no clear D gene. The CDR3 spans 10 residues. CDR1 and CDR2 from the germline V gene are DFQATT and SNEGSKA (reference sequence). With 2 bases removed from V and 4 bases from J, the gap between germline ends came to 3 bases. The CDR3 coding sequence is TGCAGTGCTAGAAGATACGAGCAGTACTTC. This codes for CSARRYEQYF.

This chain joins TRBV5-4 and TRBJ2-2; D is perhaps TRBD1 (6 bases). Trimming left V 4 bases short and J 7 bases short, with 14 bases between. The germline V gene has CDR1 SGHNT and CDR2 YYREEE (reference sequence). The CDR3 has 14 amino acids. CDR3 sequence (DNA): TGTGCCAGCAGCCAGGAACAGGGAAGCGGGGAGCTGTTTTTT. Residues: CASSQEQGSGELFF.

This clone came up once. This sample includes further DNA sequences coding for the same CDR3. In DNA form, the CDR3 reads TGTGCCAGCAGCTTAGCGGGGACTGGGACAGATACGCAGTATTTT. Protein product: CASSLAGTGTDTQYF. The J gene is TRBJ2-3, the V gene TRBV7-2; D perhaps matches TRBD2 (6 bases). The germline V and J ends were trimmed by 0 bases and 3 bases, with 10 bases remaining between them. Germline V gives CDR1 SGHTA, CDR2 FQGNSA. The length of the CDR3 is 15 residues.

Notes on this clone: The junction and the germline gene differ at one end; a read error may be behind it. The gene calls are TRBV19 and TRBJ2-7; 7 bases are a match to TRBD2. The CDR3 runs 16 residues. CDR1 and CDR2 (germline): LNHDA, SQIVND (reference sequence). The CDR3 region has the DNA TGTGCCAGTAGTATGTCCGGCTTAACGGGAGGATCCCCTCTTTCCTTC. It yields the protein CASSMSGLTGGSPLSF.

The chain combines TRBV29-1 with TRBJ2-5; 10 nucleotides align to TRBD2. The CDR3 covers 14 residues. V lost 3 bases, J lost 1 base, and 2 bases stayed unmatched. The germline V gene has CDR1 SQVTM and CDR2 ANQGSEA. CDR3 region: CSVDSGRLQETQYF. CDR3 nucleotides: TGCAGCGTTGATAGCGGGAGGCTCCAAGAGACCCAGTACTTC.

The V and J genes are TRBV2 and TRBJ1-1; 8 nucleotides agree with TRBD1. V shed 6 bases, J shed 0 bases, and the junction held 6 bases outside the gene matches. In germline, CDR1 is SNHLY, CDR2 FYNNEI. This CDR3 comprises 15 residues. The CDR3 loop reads CASRKRTGLNTEAFF. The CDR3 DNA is TGTGCCAGCAGGAAGAGGACAGGGCTGAACACTGAAGCTTTCTTT.

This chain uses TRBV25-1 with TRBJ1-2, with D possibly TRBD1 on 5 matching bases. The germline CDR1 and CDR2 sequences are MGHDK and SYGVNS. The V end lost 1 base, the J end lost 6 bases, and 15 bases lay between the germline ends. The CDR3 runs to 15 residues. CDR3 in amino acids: CASSELSRESDGYTF. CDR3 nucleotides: TGTGCCAGCAGTGAATTGTCCAGGGAAAGTGATGGCTACACCTTC.

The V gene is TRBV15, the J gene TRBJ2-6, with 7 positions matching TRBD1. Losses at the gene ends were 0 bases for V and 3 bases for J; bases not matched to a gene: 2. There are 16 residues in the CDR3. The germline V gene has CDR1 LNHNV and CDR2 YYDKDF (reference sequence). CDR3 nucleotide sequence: TGTGCCACCAGCAGAGAGACAGGGCTTGGGGCCAACGTCCTGACTTTC. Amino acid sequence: CATSRETGLGANVLTF.

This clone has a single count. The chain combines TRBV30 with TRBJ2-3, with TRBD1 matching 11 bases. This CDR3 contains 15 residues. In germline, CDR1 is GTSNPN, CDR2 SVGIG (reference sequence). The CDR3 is CVFGTGTGGTDTQYF. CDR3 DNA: TGTGTTTTTGGAACCGGGACAGGGGGGACAGATACGCAGTATTTT.

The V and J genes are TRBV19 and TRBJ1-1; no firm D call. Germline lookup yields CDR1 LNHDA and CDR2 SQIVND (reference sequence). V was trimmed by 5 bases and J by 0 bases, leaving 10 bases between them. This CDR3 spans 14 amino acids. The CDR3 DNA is TGTGCCAGTAGTCGAGGCAGCATGAACACTGAAGCTTTCTTT. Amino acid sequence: CASSRGSMNTEAFF.

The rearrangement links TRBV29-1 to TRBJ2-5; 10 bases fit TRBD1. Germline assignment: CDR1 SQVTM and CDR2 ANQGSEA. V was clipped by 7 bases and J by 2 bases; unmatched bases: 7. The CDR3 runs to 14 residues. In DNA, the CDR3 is TGCAGCGCCCGGGACAGGGGCGGACAAGAGACCCAGTACTTC. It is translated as CSARDRGGQETQYF.

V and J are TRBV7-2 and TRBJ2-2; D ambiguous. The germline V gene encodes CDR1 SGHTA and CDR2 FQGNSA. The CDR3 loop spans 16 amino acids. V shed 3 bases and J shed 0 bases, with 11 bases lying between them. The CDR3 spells CASSLVGPANTGELFF. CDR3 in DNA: TGTGCCAGCAGCTTGGTTGGGCCTGCGAACACCGGGGAGCTGTTTTTT.

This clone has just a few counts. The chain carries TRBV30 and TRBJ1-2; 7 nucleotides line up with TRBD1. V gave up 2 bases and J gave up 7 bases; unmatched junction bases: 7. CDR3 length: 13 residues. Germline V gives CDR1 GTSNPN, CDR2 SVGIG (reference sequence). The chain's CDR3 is CAWSTQTGTGYTF. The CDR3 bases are TGTGCCTGGAGTACCCAGACAGGGACTGGCTACACCTTC.

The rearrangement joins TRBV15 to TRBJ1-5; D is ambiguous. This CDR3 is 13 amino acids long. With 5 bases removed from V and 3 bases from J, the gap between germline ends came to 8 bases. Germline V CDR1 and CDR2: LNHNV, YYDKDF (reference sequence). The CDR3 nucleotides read TGTGCCACCAGCCCACAAGCCAATCAGCCCCAGCATTTT. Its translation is CATSPQANQPQHF.

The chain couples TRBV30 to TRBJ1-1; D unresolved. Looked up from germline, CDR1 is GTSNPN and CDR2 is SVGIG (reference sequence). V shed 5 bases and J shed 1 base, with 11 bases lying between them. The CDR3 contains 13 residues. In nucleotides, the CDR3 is TGTGCCTGGGCGCCCAGCAGGAACACTGAAGCTTTCTTT. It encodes CAWAPSRNTEAFF.

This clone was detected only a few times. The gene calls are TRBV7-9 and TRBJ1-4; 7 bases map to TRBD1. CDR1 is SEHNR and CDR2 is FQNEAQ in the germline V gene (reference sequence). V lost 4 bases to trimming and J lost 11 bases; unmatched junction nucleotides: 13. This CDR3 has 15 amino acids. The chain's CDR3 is CASSSTTDRRRKLFF. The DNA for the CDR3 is TGTGCCAGCAGCTCCACGACGGACAGGCGGAGGAAACTGTTTTTT.

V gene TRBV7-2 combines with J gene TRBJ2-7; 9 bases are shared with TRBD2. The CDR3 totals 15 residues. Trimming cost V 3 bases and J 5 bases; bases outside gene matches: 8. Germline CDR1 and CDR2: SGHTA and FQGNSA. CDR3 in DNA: TGTGCCAGCAGCTTTAGCGGGAGCGGGCTCGACGAGCAGTACTTC. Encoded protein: CASSFSGSGLDEQYF.

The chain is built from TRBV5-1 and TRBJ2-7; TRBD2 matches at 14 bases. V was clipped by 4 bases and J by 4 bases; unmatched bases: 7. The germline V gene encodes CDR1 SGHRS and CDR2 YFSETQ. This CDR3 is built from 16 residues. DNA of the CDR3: TGCGCCAGCAGCGAAGGGACTAGCGGGAGTAGGTACGAGCAGTACTTC. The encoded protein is CASSEGTSGSRYEQYF.

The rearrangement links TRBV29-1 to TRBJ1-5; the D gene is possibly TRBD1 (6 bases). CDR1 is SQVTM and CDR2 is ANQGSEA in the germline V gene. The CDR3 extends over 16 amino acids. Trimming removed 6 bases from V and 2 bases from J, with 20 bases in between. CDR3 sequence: CSVTYEGGWGNQPQHF. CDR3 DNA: TGCAGCGTAACCTACGAGGGGGGTTGGGGCAATCAGCCCCAGCATTTT.

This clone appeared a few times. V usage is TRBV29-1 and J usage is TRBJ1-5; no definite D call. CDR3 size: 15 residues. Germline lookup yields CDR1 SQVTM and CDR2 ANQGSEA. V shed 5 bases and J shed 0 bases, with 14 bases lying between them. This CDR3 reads CSVRVSVNSNQPQHF. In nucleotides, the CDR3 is TGCAGCGTTAGGGTCTCGGTTAATAGCAATCAGCCCCAGCATTTT. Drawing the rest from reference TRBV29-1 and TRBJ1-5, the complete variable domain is SAVISQKPSRDICQRGTSLTIQCQVDSQVTMMFWYRQQPGQSLTLIATANQGSEATYESGFVIDKFPISRPNLTFSTLTVSNMSPEDSSIYLCSVRVSVNSNQPQHFGDGTRLSIL.

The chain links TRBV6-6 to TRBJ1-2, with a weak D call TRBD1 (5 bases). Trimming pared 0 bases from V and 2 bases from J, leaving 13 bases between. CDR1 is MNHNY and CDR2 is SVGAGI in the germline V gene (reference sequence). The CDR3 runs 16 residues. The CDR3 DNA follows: TGTGCCAGCAGTTACTCCCCAGGGCCTCTAAACTATGGCTACACCTTC. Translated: CASSYSPGPLNYGYTF.

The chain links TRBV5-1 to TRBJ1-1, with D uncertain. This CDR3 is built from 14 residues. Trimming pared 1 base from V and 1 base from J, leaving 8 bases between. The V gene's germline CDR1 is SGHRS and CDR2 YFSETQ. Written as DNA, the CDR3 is TGCGCCAGCAGCTTGTCCCTGCCGAACACTGAAGCTTTCTTT. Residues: CASSLSLPNTEAFF.

The CDR3: CASISHRQGSTDTQYF. The CDR3 nucleotides are TGCGCCAGTATTTCCCACCGCCAGGGCAGCACAGATACGCAGTATTTT. The J gene is TRBJ2-3, the V gene TRBV23-1; D is perhaps TRBD1 (5 bases). TRBV23-1 is classed as an ORF, of uncertain function. V was cut by 9 bases and J by 0 bases, with 19 bases left in between. The CDR3 totals 16 residues.

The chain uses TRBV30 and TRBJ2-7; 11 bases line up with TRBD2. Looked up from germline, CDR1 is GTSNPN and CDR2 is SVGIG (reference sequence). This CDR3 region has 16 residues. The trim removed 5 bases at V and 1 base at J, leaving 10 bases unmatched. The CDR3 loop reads CAWGWAGTSGSYEQYF. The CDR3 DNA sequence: TGTGCCTGGGGGTGGGCCGGGACTAGCGGATCCTACGAGCAGTACTTC.